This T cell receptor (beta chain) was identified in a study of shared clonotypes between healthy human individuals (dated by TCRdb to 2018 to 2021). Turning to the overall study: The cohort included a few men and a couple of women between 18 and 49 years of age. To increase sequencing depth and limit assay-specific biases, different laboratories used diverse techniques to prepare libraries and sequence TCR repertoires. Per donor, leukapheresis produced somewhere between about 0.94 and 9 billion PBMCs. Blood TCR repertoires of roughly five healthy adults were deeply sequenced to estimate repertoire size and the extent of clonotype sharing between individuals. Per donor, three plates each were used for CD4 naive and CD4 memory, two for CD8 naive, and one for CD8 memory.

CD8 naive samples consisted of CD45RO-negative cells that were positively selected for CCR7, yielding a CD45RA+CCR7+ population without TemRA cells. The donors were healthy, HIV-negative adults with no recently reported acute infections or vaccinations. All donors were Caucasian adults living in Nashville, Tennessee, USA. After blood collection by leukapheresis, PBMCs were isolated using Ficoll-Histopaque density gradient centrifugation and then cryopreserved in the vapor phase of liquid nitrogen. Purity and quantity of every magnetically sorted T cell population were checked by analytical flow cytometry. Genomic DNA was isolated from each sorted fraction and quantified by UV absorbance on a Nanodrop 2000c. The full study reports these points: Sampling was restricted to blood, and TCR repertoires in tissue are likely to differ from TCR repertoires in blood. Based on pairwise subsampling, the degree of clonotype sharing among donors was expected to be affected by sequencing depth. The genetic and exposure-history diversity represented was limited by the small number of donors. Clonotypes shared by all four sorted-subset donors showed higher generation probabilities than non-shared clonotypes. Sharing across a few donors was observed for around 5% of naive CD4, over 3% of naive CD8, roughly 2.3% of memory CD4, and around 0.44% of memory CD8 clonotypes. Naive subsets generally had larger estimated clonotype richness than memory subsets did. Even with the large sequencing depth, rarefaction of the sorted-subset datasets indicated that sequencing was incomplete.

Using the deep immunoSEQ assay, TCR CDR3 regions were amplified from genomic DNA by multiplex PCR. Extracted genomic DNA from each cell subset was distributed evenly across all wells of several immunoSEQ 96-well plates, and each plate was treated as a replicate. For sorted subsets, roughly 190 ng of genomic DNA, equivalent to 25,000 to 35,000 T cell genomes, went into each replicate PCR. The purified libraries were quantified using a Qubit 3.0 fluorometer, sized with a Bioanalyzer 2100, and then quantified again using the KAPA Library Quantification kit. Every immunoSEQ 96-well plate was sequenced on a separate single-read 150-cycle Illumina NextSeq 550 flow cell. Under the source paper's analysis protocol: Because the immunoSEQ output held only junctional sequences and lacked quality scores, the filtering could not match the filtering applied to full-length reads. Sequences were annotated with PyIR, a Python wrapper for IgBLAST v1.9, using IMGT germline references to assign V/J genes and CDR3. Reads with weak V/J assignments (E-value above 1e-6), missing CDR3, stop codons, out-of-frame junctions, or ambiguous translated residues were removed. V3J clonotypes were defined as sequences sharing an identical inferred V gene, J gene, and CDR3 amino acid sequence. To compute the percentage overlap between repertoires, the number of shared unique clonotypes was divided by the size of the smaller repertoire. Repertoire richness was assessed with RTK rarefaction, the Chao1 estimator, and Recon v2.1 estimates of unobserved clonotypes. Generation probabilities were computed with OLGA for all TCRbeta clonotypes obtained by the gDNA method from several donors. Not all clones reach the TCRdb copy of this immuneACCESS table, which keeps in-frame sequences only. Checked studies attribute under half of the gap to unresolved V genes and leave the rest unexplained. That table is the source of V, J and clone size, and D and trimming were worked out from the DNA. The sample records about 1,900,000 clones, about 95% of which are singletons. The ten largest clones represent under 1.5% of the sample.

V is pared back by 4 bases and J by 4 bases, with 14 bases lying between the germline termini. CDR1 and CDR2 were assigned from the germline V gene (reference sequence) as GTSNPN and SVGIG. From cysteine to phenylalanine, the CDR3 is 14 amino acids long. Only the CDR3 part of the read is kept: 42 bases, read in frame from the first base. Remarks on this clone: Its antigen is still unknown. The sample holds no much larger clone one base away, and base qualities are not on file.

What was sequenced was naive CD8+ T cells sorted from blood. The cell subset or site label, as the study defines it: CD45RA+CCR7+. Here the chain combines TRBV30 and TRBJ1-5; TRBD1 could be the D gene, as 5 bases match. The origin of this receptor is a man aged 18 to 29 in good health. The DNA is TGTGCCTGGAACACTGGGGCAGGGAATCAGCCCCAGCATTTT. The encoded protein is CAWNTGAGNQPQHF. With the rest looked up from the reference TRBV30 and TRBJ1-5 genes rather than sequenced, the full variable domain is SQTIHQWPATLVQPVGSPLSLECTVEGTSNPNLYWYRQAAGRGLQLLFYSVGIGQISSEVPQNLSASRPQDRQFILSSKKLLLSDSGFYLCAWNTGAGNQPQHFGDGTRLSIL.